This T cell receptor (beta chain) is from a study of graft-versus-host responses after intestinal transplantation. Using immunoSEQ multiplex PCR, the repertoire was profiled, and TCRdb retains in-frame clones only, with some absent. Counted here are 11,000 to 15,000 clones, more than 30% occurring once; the ten biggest clones make up about 16%. The CDR3 runs 16 residues. With V trimmed by 5 bases and J by 2 bases, 8 bases remained unmatched. Per germline, CDR1 MNHNY and CDR2 SVGAGI (reference sequence). Stimulators, around 200,000 irradiated and violet-dye-labeled cells, were plated with around 200,000 CFSE-labeled responder cells. Proliferating CFSE-low CD3+CD4+ and CD3+CD8+ responders were sorted post-reaction.

The V gene is TRBV6-6, the J gene TRBJ2-5; the match to TRBD2 covers 10 bases. This sequence was found in a human patient who received an intestinal transplant. The sample was alloreactive CD8+ T cells from a mixed lymphocyte reaction culture, taken before intestinal transplant. Documented subset: CFSE-low proliferating T cells sorted from approximately 6-day pre-transplant mixed lymphocyte reaction (GvH or HvG direction). The CDR3 reads CASSIGLAVLQETQYF. For the CDR3, the DNA is TGTGCCAGCAGTATTGGACTAGCGGTGCTTCAAGAGACCCAGTACTTC.